Following are 32 T cell receptor beta chains from one sample sequenced in a study of cytomegalovirus exposure and HLA in healthy donors. PCR used 60 Vbeta primers and 13 Jbeta primers. Method: immunoSEQ multiplex PCR; TCRdb's copy keeps in-frame clones and lacks some. This table has about 190,000 clones, 79% appearing once. The sample comprised PBMCs. The receptors shown here come from a woman under 30 in good health and CMV-seronegative.

This chain uses TRBV5-1 with TRBJ1-2; tentatively, D is TRBD1 (6 bases). The CDR3 is 14 amino acids. Germline V gives CDR1 SGHRS, CDR2 YFSETQ. The V end lost 3 bases, the J end lost 4 bases, and 13 bases lay between the germline ends. CDR3 residues: CASSSQTGTYGYTF. CDR3 bases: TGCGCCAGCAGCTCACAGACAGGCACCTATGGCTACACCTTC.

This clone was recorded once. The chain has TRBV28 and TRBJ2-7, with 8 bases matching TRBD1. Trimming removed 3 bases from V and 0 bases from J; junction bases left unmatched: 4. Germline CDR1 and CDR2: MDHEN and SYDVKM. The CDR3 loop spans 15 amino acids. CDR3 sequence (DNA): TGTGCCAGCAGTTTGTGGCAGGGGGCCTCCTACGAGCAGTACTTC. Translated: CASSLWQGASYEQYF.

In regard to this clone: The CDR3 carries no conserved terminal phenylalanine or tryptophan, so it likely arises from a read error. The DNA is left out, because the CDR3 cannot be placed on it with certainty; the CDR3 is given as TCRdb lists it. This chain links TRBV13 with TRBJ1-2. Germline CDR1 reads PRHDT; CDR2 reads FYEKMQ (reference sequence). The CDR3 contains 14 residues when both ends are counted. CDR3: CASSLKGGGGRFAL.

V and J are TRBV11-2 and TRBJ1-4, with a possible D match to TRBD1 (5 bases). Looked up from germline, CDR1 is SGHAT and CDR2 is FQNNGV. Trimming took 3 bases from V and 7 from J, leaving 12 bases between them. CDR3 length equals 14 residues. In DNA, the CDR3 is TGTGCCAGCAGCTTTTTCGGGAGGGGTGAAAAACTGTTTTTT. It codes for CASSFFGRGEKLFF.

This chain joins TRBV4-3 and TRBJ2-1; 8 positions agree with TRBD2. The germline gives CDR1 LGHNA, CDR2 YSLEER. V shed 2 bases and J 1 base; nucleotides not matched to a gene: 19. The CDR3 spans 21 residues. CDR3 protein: CASSQLRGAGDGLSSYNEQFF. As DNA, the CDR3 is TGCGCCAGCAGCCAACTAAGGGGAGCGGGAGATGGGTTAAGTTCCTACAATGAGCAGTTCTTC.

The chain employs TRBV11-2 and TRBJ2-4; 9 nucleotides align to TRBD1. Germline V gives CDR1 SGHAT, CDR2 FQNNGV. This CDR3 has 19 amino acids. The junction had 17 bases not matched to a gene; V was cut back by 7 bases and J by 1 base. The CDR3 bases are TGTGCCAGCACCCGCCCCGGACAGGGGTCGAATCAGGCCAAAAACATTCAGTACTTC. Translation: CASTRPGQGSNQAKNIQYF.

This chain links TRBV6-5 with TRBJ2-1; 11 bases align to TRBD1. This CDR3 contains 14 residues. J was trimmed by 7 bases and V by 6 bases; bases with no gene match: 5. Germline-derived CDR1 and CDR2 are MNHEY and SVGAGI. The CDR3 region has the DNA TGTGCCAGCAGGCCGGACAGGGGGCGTAATGAGCAGTTCTTC. Protein product: CASRPDRGRNEQFF.

The CDR3 nucleotides read TGCGCCAGCAGCGAGGATCGAGATACGCAGTATTTT. It translates to CASSEDRDTQYF. The chain employs TRBV5-1 and TRBJ2-3; D unresolved. CDR3 size: 12 residues. The V gene's germline CDR1 is SGHRS and CDR2 YFSETQ. Trimming cost V 4 bases and J 5 bases, with 8 bases left between them.

The chain uses TRBV28 and TRBJ1-5, with TRBD1 matching 9 bases. V lost 6 bases, J lost 5 bases, and 5 bases stayed unmatched. Germline CDR1 is MDHEN and CDR2 is SYDVKM. The CDR3 runs to 14 residues. The CDR3 DNA reads TGTGCCAGCAGCCCGGGACAGGGAGATCAGCCCCAGCATTTT. Its protein is CASSPGQGDQPQHF.

The chain combines TRBV27 with TRBJ1-1; D is undetermined. Trimming left V 2 bases short and J 5 bases short, with 12 bases between. Germline CDR1 and CDR2: MNHEY and SMNVEV (reference sequence). This CDR3 region has 14 residues. The CDR3 protein is CASSLTEVATEAFF. Here the CDR3 DNA reads TGTGCCAGCAGTTTAACAGAGGTAGCGACTGAAGCTTTCTTT.

This clone was detected a few times. The chain couples TRBV7-9 to TRBJ2-7; D may be TRBD2 (5 bases). Germline-derived CDR1 and CDR2 are SEHNR and FQNEAQ (reference sequence). The CDR3 spans 13 residues. V lost 0 bases to trimming and J lost 5 bases, with 8 bases between them. CDR3 coding DNA: TGTGCCAGCAGCTTAGCGGAGGCCCACGAGCAGTACTTC. Amino acids: CASSLAEAHEQYF. Looking up the rest from reference TRBV7-9 and TRBJ2-7 gives the full variable domain: DTGVSQNPRHKITKRGQNVTFRCDPISEHNRLYWYRQTLGQGPEFLTYFQNEAQLEKSRLLSDRFSAERPKGSFSTLEIQRTEQGDSAMYLCASSLAEAHEQYFGPGTRLTVT.

The rearrangement joins TRBV7-2 to TRBJ2-7, with D unclear. The germline V gene has CDR1 SGHTA and CDR2 FQGNSA. The CDR3 covers 15 residues. With 0 bases removed from V and 0 bases from J, the gap between germline ends came to 9 bases. The CDR3 sequence is CASSLALWASYEQYF. CDR3 nucleotide sequence: TGTGCCAGCAGCTTAGCGCTGTGGGCCTCCTACGAGCAGTACTTC.

The genes are TRBV29-1 and TRBJ1-2; D is uncertain. Deletions cut 5 bases from V and 4 bases from J, with 5 bases between. Looked up from germline, CDR1 is SQVTM and CDR2 is ANQGSEA. CDR3 size: 10 residues. The CDR3 DNA reads TGCAGCGTTCACAGCTATGGCTACACCTTC. Protein product: CSVHSYGYTF.

J is TRBJ1-6 and V is TRBV6-5; D unclear. CDR1 and CDR2 from the germline V gene are MNHEY and SVGAGI. There are 14 residues in the CDR3. V lost 7 bases to trimming and J lost 1 base, with 8 bases between them. The CDR3 DNA sequence: TGTGCCAGCACCTATACGTCCTATAATTCACCCCTCCACTTT. This translates into CASTYTSYNSPLHF.

The V call is TRBV12-5, the J call TRBJ1-2; a weak D match, TRBD1 (6 bases). Trimming pared 1 base from V and 6 bases from J, leaving 9 bases between. The CDR3 has 13 amino acids. The germline CDR1 and CDR2 sequences are LGHNT and FRNRAP. CDR3 sequence: CASGLGRGDGYTF. In nucleotides, the CDR3 is TGTGCTAGTGGTTTGGGCAGGGGCGATGGCTACACCTTC. The full variable domain, in which reference TRBV12-5 and TRBJ1-2 provide the parts outside the CDR3, is DARVTQTPRHKVTEMGQEVTMRCQPILGHNTVFWYRQTMMQGLELLAYFRNRAPLDDSGMPKDRFSAEMPDATLATLKIQPSEPRDSAVYFCASGLGRGDGYTFGSGTRLTVV.

The genes are TRBV25-1 and TRBJ2-4; D is undetermined. CDR1 and CDR2 (germline): MGHDK, SYGVNS. V was trimmed by 3 bases and J by 1 base, leaving 10 bases between them. This CDR3 has 15 residues. The CDR3 DNA reads TGTGCCAGCAGTGATGACTCCCGTGCCAAAAACATTCAGTACTTC. Protein: CASSDDSRAKNIQYF.

The chain employs TRBV27 and TRBJ1-1, with a possible D match to TRBD1 (6 bases). V was trimmed by 6 bases and J by 4 bases, leaving 21 bases between them. The CDR3 totals 16 residues. Germline loops: CDR1 MNHEY, CDR2 SMNVEV (reference sequence). The CDR3 nucleotides read TGTGCCAGCAGCGAAAAGGGGGGGTTGAGGGGCACTGAAGCTTTCTTT. Its translation is CASSEKGGLRGTEAFF.

The chain is built from TRBV4-1 and TRBJ2-7; D unclear. Germline V gives CDR1 MGHRA, CDR2 YSYEKL. The V end lost 2 bases, the J end lost 2 bases, and 13 bases lay between the germline ends. The CDR3 extends over 15 amino acids. The CDR3: CASSQLLLPTYEQYF. The CDR3 DNA sequence: TGCGCCAGCAGCCAACTCCTATTACCCACCTACGAGCAGTACTTC.

In its sample, this clone was seen once. The J gene is TRBJ2-2, the V gene TRBV29-1; 7 positions match TRBD1. The CDR3 sequence is 15 residues long. Germline trimming cut 4 bases from V and 4 bases from J; bases unmatched to any gene: 9. CDR1 and CDR2 from the germline V gene are SQVTM and ANQGSEA. CDR3 in amino acids: CSVASTGLGTGELFF. Written as DNA, the CDR3 is TGCAGCGTTGCTTCGACAGGGTTGGGCACCGGGGAGCTGTTTTTT.

V and J are TRBV7-2 and TRBJ2-3; tentatively, D is TRBD2 (6 bases). Germline CDR1 reads SGHTA; CDR2 reads FQGNSA. V lost 0 bases, J lost 2 bases, and 12 bases lay in between. The CDR3 has 16 amino acids. In DNA, the CDR3 is TGTGCCAGCAGCTTAGCGGGTGGGGGGTACACAGATACGCAGTATTTT. This translates into CASSLAGGGYTDTQYF.

This chain connects TRBV6-6 to TRBJ1-1, with D unclear. The CDR3 spans 14 residues. V was trimmed by 0 bases and J by 6 bases, leaving 11 bases between them. Germline-derived CDR1 and CDR2 are MNHNY and SVGAGI (reference sequence). CDR3 sequence reads: CASSYSNGFAEAFF. CDR3 sequence (DNA): TGTGCCAGCAGTTACTCGAACGGGTTCGCTGAAGCTTTCTTT.

The rearrangement links TRBV5-8 to TRBJ1-1; 7 bases agree with TRBD1. The trim removed 1 base at V and 0 bases at J, leaving 6 bases unmatched. The CDR3 extends over 16 amino acids. Germline values: CDR1 SGHTS, CDR2 YDEGEE. The DNA for the CDR3 is TGTGCCAGCAGCTTGTTCCGCACAGGGGTGAACACTGAAGCTTTCTTT. Translating it yields CASSLFRTGVNTEAFF.

The chain uses TRBV7-3 and TRBJ1-3; 8 nucleotides align to TRBD1. CDR3 length: 15 residues. The trim removed 5 bases at V and 0 bases at J, leaving 3 bases unmatched. The V gene's germline CDR1 is SGHTA and CDR2 FQGTGA. CDR3 coding DNA: TGTGCCAGCAGCCCTGACAGGGGCTCTGGAAACACCATATATTTT. Its translation: CASSPDRGSGNTIYF.

V usage is TRBV29-1 and J usage is TRBJ1-2; 7 bases fit TRBD1. The CDR3 spans 13 residues. The ends lost 7 bases at V and 5 bases at J; junction bases unmatched: 10. The germline CDR1 and CDR2 sequences are SQVTM and ANQGSEA. CDR3 sequence: CSDWDSRGYGYTF. The CDR3 nucleotides are TGCAGCGACTGGGACAGCCGGGGGTATGGCTACACCTTC.

J is TRBJ2-1 and V is TRBV6-1, with 12 positions matching TRBD2. The CDR3 contains 15 residues. Losses at the gene ends were 7 bases for V and 8 bases for J; bases not matched to a gene: 9. Germline V gene sequence: CDR1 MNHNS, CDR2 SASEGT. The CDR3 region has the DNA TGTGCCAGCAATACCAGGACTAGCGGGGCCCATGAGCAGTTCTTC. Its translation is CASNTRTSGAHEQFF.

The chain recombines TRBV9 with TRBJ1-4; 9 bases agree with TRBD1. J gave up 7 bases and V 4 bases, and 5 bases lay outside the gene matches. The CDR3 runs to 14 residues. Germline assignment: CDR1 SGDLS and CDR2 YYNGEE. CDR3: CASSRGQGFEKLFF. The CDR3 DNA reads TGTGCCAGCAGCCGGGGACAGGGATTTGAAAAACTGTTTTTT.

The rearrangement joins TRBV2 to TRBJ1-3; 11 bases fit TRBD1. The CDR3 has 15 amino acids. Per germline, CDR1 SNHLY and CDR2 FYNNEI. V was clipped by 5 bases and J by 7 bases; unmatched bases: 7. CDR3 bases: TGTGCCAGCAGTTATCCGGGACAGGGGGTGAACACCATATATTTT. It codes for CASSYPGQGVNTIYF. Together with reference TRBV2 and TRBJ1-3, the CDR3 gives the full variable domain: EPEVTQTPSHQVTQMGQEVILRCVPISNHLYFYWYRQILGQKVEFLVSFYNNEISEKSEIFDDQFSVERPDGSNFTLKIRSTKLEDSAMYFCASSYPGQGVNTIYFGEGSWLTVV.

V usage is TRBV7-2 and J usage is TRBJ1-5, with D perhaps matching TRBD1 (6 bases). Germline assignment: CDR1 SGHTA and CDR2 FQGNSA. V shed 3 bases and J shed 4 bases, with 16 bases lying between them. This CDR3 contains 16 residues. DNA of the CDR3: TGTGCCAGCAGCTTCGCGGGGGCGGGGGGGAATCAGCCCCAGCATTTT. It specifies CASSFAGAGGNQPQHF. Supplemented by reference TRBV7-2 and TRBJ1-5, the full variable domain reads GAGVSQSPSNKVTEKGKDVELRCDPISGHTALYWYRQSLGQGLEFLIYFQGNSAPDKSGLPSDRFSAERTGGSVSTLTIQRTQQEDSAVYLCASSFAGAGGNQPQHFGDGTRLSIL.

The chain employs TRBV10-2 and TRBJ2-5; TRBD2 matches 9 bases. Germline values: CDR1 WSHSY, CDR2 SAAADI. This CDR3 is 15 amino acids long. The junction had 3 bases not matched to a gene; V was cut back by 2 bases and J by 2 bases. This chain's CDR3 is CASSELAGNQETQYF. DNA for the CDR3: TGCGCCAGCAGTGAGCTAGCGGGGAATCAAGAGACCCAGTACTTC.

A few counts support this clone. V is TRBV13 and J is TRBJ1-1, with 7 bases that match TRBD1. Germline V gives CDR1 PRHDT, CDR2 FYEKMQ (reference sequence). Trimming removed 5 bases from V and 3 bases from J; junction bases left unmatched: 3. The CDR3 runs to 13 residues. CDR3 nucleotide sequence: TGTGCCAGCAGCGGGGACAGATACACTGAAGCTTTCTTT. Protein sequence: CASSGDRYTEAFF.

Only a few counts were recorded for this clone. The chain uses TRBV28 and TRBJ1-1; D is ambiguous. V was shortened by 4 bases and J by 8 bases, with 11 bases between the two germline ends. The CDR3 is made up of 12 amino acids. Germline V gene data show CDR1 as MDHEN and CDR2 as SYDVKM. The CDR3 sequence is CASSYRQREAFF. The CDR3 coding sequence is TGTGCCAGCAGTTACCGACAACGAGAAGCTTTCTTT.

V is TRBV28 and J is TRBJ1-5; unclear D gene. Germline CDR1 MDHEN, CDR2 SYDVKM. The CDR3 loop spans 14 amino acids. With 2 bases removed from V and 1 base from J, the gap between germline ends came to 6 bases. CDR3 in DNA: TGTGCCAGCAGTTTACTTCGGAGCAATCAGCCCCAGCATTTT. Encoded protein: CASSLLRSNQPQHF.